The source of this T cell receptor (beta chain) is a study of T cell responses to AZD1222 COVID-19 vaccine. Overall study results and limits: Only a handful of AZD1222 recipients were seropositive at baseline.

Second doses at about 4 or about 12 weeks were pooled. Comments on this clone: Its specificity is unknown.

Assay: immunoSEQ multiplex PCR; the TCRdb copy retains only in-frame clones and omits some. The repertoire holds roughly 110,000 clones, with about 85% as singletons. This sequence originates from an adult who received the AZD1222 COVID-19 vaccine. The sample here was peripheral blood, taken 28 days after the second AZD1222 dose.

CDR3 amino acids: CASSQDQLKEFF. CDR3 sequence (DNA): TGTGCCAGCAGCCAAGATCAGCTCAAGGAGTTCTTC. This sequence joins TRBV14 and TRBJ2-1; D ambiguous. V was pared by 0 bases and J by 14 bases, with 11 bases between. The CDR3 covers 12 residues. Germline V gene sequence: CDR1 SGHDN, CDR2 FVKESK.